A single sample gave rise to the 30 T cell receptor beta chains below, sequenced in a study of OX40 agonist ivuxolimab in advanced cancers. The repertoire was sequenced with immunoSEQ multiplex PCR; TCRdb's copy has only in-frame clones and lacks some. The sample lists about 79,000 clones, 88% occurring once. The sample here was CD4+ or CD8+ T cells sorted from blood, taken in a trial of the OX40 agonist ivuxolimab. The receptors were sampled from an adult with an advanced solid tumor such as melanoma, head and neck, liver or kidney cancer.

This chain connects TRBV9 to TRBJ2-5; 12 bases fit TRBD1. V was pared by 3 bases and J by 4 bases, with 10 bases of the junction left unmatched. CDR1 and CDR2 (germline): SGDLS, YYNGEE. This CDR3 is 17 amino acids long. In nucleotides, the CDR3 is TGTGCCAGCAGCGCCTCACCCGGGACAGGGGGCGGAGAGACCCAGTACTTC. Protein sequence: CASSASPGTGGGETQYF.

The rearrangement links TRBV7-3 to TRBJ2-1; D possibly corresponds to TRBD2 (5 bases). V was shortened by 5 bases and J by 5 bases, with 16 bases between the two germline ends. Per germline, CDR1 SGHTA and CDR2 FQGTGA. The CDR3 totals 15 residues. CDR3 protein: CASSPTGGSHNEQFF. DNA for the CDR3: TGTGCCAGCAGCCCTACTGGCGGGTCCCACAATGAGCAGTTCTTC.

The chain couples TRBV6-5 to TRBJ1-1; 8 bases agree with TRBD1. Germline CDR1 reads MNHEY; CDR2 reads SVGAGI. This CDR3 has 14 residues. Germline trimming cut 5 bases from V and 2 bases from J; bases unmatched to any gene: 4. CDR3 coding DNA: TGTGCCAGCAGTACAGACAGGGGAAACACTGAAGCTTTCTTT. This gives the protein CASSTDRGNTEAFF.

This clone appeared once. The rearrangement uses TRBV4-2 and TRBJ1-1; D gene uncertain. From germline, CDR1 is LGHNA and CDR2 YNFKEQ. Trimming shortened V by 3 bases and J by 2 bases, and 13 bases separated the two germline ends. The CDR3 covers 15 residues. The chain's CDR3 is CASSQGQGGNTEAFF. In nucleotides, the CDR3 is TGTGCCAGCAGCCAGGGCCAAGGAGGTAACACTGAAGCTTTCTTT.

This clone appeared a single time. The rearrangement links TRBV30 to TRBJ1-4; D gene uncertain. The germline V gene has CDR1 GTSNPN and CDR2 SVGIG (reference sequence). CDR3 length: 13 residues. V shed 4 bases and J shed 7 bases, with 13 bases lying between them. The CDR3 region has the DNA TGTGCCTGGAAATACGAATGGGGTGAAAAACTGTTTTTT. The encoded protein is CAWKYEWGEKLFF.

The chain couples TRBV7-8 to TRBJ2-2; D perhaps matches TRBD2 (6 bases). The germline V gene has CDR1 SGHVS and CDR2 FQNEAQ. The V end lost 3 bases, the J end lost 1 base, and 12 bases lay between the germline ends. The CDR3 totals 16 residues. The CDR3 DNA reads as TGTGCCAGCAGCTTTCGGGTAGCGGTGAACACCGGGGAGCTGTTTTTT. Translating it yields CASSFRVAVNTGELFF.

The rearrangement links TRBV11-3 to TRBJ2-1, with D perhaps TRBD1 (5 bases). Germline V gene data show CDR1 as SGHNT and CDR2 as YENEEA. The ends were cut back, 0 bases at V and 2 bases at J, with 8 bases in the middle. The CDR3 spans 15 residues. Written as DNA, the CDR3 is TGTGCCAGCAGCTTAGAGGCGACAGCCTACAATGAGCAGTTCTTC. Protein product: CASSLEATAYNEQFF.

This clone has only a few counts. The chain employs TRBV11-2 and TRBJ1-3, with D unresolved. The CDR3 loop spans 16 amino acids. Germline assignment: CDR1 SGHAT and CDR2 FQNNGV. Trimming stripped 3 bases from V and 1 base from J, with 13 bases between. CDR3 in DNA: TGTGCCAGCAGCTTCTCGACGTTCGGTTCTGGAAACACCATATATTTT. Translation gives CASSFSTFGSGNTIYF.

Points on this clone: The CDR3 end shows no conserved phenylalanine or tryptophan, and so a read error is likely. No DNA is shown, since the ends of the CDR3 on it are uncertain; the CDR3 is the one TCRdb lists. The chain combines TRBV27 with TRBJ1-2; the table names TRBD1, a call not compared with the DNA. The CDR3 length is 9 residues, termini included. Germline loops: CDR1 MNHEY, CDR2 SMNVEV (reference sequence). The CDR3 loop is CASRFRQGA.

CDR3 bases: TGTGCCAGCAGCCCCCAAGGCAGGGGAAACACCGGGGAGCTGTTTTTT. This encodes CASSPQGRGNTGELFF. The chain couples TRBV7-6 to TRBJ2-2, with D perhaps TRBD1 (6 bases). Germline lookup yields CDR1 SGHVS and CDR2 FNYEAQ. V was cut by 5 bases and J by 2 bases, with 15 bases left in between. The CDR3 loop spans 16 amino acids.

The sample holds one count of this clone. The CDR3 is CASSFSDNEQFF. The DNA of the CDR3 is TGTGCCAGCAGTTTCAGTGACAATGAGCAGTTCTTC. The chain has TRBV2 and TRBJ2-1; no firm D call. Germline V gene sequence: CDR1 SNHLY, CDR2 FYNNEI. The CDR3 has 12 residues. Trimming shortened V by 5 bases and J by 5 bases, and 7 bases separated the two germline ends.

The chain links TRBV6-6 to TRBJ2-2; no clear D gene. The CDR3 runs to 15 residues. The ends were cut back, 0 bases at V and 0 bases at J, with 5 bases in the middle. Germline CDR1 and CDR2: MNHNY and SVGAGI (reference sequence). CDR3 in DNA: TGTGCCAGCAGTTACTCGAGAGCGAACACCGGGGAGCTGTTTTTT. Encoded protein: CASSYSRANTGELFF.

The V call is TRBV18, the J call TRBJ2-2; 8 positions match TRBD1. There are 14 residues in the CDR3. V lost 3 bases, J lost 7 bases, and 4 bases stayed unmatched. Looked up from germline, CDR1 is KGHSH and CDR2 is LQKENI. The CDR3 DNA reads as TGTGCCAGCTCACCTCAGGGGGCTGACGGGGAGCTGTTTTTT. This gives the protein CASSPQGADGELFF.

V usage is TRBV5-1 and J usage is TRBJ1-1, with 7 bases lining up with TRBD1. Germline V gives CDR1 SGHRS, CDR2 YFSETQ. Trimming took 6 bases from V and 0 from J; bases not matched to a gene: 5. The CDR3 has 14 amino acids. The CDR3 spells CASKGTVMNTEAFF. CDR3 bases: TGCGCCAGCAAGGGGACAGTCATGAACACTGAAGCTTTCTTT.

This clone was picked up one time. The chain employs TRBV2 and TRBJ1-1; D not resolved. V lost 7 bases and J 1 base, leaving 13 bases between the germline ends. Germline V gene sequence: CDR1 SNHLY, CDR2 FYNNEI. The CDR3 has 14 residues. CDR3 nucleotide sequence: TGTGCCAGCACCATATCCGGGCCGAACACTGAAGCTTTCTTT. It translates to CASTISGPNTEAFF.

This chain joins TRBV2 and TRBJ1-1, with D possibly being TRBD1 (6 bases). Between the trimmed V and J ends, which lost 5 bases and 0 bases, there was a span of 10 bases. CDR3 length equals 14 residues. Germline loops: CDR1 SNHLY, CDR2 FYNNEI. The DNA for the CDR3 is TGTGCCAGCAGTCTACAGGGTGTGAACACTGAAGCTTTCTTT. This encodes CASSLQGVNTEAFF. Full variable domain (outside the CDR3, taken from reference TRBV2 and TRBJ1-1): EPEVTQTPSHQVTQMGQEVILRCVPISNHLYFYWYRQILGQKVEFLVSFYNNEISEKSEIFDDQFSVERPDGSNFTLKIRSTKLEDSAMYFCASSLQGVNTEAFFGQGTRLTVV.

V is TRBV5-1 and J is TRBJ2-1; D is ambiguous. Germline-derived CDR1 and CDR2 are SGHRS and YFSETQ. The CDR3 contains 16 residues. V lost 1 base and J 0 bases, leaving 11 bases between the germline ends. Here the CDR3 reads CASSLLAFDSYNEQFF. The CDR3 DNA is TGCGCCAGCAGCTTGTTGGCCTTCGACTCCTACAATGAGCAGTTCTTC.

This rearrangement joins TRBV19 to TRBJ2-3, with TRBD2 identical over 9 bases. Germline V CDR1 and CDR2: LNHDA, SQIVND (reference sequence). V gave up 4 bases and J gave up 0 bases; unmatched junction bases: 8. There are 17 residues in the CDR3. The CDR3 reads CASSTTGLAESTDTQYF. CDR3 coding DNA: TGTGCCAGTAGTACCACGGGACTAGCTGAAAGCACAGATACGCAGTATTTT.

The DNA for the CDR3 is TGTGCCAGTAGTATCACGTGGCGGGGGACCTACGAGCAGTACTTC. It yields the protein CASSITWRGTYEQYF. This chain uses TRBV19 with TRBJ2-7, with 7 bases that match TRBD2. Germline CDR1 reads LNHDA; CDR2 reads SQIVND (reference sequence). Trimming at V came to 3 bases and at J to 2 bases, leaving 7 bases not matched to a gene. CDR3 length: 15 amino acids.

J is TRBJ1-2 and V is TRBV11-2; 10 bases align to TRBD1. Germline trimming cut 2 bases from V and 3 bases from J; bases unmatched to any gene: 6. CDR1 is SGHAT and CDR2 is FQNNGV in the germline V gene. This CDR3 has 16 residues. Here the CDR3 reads CASSLTAGTGDYGYTF. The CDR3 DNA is TGTGCCAGCAGCTTAACGGCCGGGACAGGGGACTATGGCTACACCTTC.

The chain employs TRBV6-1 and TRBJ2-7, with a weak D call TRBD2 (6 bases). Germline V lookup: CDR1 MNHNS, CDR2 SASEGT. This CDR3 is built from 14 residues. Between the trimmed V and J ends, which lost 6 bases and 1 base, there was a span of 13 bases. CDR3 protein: CASSLDYRSYEQYF. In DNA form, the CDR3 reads TGTGCCAGCAGCCTGGACTACCGATCCTACGAGCAGTACTTC.

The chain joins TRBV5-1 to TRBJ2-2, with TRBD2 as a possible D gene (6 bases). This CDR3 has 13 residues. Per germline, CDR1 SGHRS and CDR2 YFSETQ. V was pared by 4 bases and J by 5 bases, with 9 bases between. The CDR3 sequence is CASSTGGTGELFF. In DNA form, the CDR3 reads TGCGCCAGCAGCACCGGGGGAACCGGGGAGCTGTTTTTT.

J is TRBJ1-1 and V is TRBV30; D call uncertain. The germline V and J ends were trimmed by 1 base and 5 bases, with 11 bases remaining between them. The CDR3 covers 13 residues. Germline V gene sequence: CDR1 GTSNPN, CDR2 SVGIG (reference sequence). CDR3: CAWSGVVLTEAFF. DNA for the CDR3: TGTGCCTGGAGTGGGGTGGTATTGACTGAAGCTTTCTTT. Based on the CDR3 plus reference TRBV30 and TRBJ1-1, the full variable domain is SQTIHQWPATLVQPVGSPLSLECTVEGTSNPNLYWYRQAAGRGLQLLFYSVGIGQISSEVPQNLSASRPQDRQFILSSKKLLLSDSGFYLCAWSGVVLTEAFFGQGTRLTVV.

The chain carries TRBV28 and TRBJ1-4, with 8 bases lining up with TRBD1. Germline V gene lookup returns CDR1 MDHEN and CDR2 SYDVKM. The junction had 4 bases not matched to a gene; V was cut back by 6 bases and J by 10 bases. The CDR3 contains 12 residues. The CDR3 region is CASRQGEGKLFF. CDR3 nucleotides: TGTGCCAGCAGACAGGGGGAAGGAAAACTGTTTTTT.

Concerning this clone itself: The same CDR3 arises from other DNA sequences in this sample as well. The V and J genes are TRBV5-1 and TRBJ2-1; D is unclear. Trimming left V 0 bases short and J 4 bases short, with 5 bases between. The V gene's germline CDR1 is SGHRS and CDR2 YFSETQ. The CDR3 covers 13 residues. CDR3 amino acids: CASSLGQYNEQFF. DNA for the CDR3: TGCGCCAGCAGCTTGGGCCAGTACAATGAGCAGTTCTTC.

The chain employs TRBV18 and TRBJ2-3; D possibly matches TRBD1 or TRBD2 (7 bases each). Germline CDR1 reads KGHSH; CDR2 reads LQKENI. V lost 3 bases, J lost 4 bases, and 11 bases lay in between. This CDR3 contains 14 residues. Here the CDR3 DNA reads TGTGCCAGCTCACCGACAGGGAGGGCAGATACGCAGTATTTT. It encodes CASSPTGRADTQYF.

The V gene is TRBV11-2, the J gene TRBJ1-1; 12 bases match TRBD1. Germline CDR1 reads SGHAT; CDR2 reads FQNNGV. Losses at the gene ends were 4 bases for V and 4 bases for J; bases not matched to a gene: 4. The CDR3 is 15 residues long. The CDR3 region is CASSWGTGGSTEAFF. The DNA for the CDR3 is TGTGCCAGCAGCTGGGGGACAGGGGGCAGCACTGAAGCTTTCTTT.

The CDR3 bases are TGTGCCAGCAGTTTACAGGGGGCGCTTGGAAACACCATATATTTT. Amino acids: CASSLQGALGNTIYF. This chain uses TRBV27 with TRBJ1-3; TRBD1 agrees at 8 bases. This CDR3 spans 15 amino acids. J was trimmed by 3 bases and V by 2 bases; bases with no gene match: 3. The germline V gene has CDR1 MNHEY and CDR2 SMNVEV (reference sequence).

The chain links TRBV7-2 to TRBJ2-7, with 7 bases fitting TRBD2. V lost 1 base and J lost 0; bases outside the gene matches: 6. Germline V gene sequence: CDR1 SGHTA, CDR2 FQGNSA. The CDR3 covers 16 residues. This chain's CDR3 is CASSLGEGRSSYEQYF. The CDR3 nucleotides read TGTGCCAGCAGCTTAGGGGAGGGGAGGAGCTCCTACGAGCAGTACTTC. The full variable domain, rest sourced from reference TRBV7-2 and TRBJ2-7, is GAGVSQSPSNKVTEKGKDVELRCDPISGHTALYWYRQSLGQGLEFLIYFQGNSAPDKSGLPSDRFSAERTGGSVSTLTIQRTQQEDSAVYLCASSLGEGRSSYEQYFGPGTRLTVT.

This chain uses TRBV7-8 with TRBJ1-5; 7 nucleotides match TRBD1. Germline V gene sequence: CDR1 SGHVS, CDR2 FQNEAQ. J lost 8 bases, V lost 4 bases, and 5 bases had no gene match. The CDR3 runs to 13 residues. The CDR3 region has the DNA TGTGCCAGCAGCTCCTCACAGGGGAAGCCCCAGCATTTT. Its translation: CASSSSQGKPQHF.